This T cell receptor (beta chain) comes out of a study of post-analysis software for immune sequencing data. Overall study results and limits: The study found TRBV5-6, TRBV5-1 and TRBV20-1 among five or six TRBV segments more frequent in patients than controls. Strong co-clustering by F measure was evident for samples that had been prepared in the same batch.

Researchers reported that TCR beta cDNA libraries carried unique molecular identifiers. TCRdb re-derived calls from the PCR reads in MiXCR, one entry per CDR3 protein. The table records more than 450,000 distinct CDR3 sequences, approximately 34% of them present only once. The CDR3 covers 16 residues. With 4 bases clipped from V and 0 bases from J, the junction kept 9 bases outside the gene matches. CDR1 is DFQATT and CDR2 is SNEGSKA in the germline V gene (reference sequence). In the case of this clonotype: Its antigen is not identified.

The origin of this receptor is a girl under 18 with multiple sclerosis. The sample consisted of blood. The gene calls are TRBV20-1 and TRBJ2-7; TRBD1 matches at 10 bases. CDR3 loop: CSAIGTGVSPSYEQYF. CDR3 in DNA: TGCAGTGCTATAGGGACAGGGGTTTCCCCCTCCTACGAGCAGTACTTC.